Listed below are T cell receptor beta chains from one sample, sequenced in a study of blood T cell repertoires in COVID-19. TCRdb keeps only in-frame clones here, not all; method: immunoSEQ multiplex PCR. The sample has about 69,000 clones; 60% to 85% are singletons. Material: peripheral blood. The source of these receptors is a man aged 60 to 75 with acute or convalescent COVID-19. CDR3s include the opening cysteine and the closing phenylalanine or tryptophan. D genes are given only for firm matches. Rows give clone size only sometimes, using once, few, many, or a class for an expanded clone.

CDR3nt: TGTGCCAGCAGTGACTCTACCCCGGGGACTGGGGCCGGGGAGCTGTTTTTT
CDR3aa: CASSDSTPGTGAGELFF
v_gene: TRBV6-4
abundance: -
d_gene: -
j_gene: TRBJ2-2

CDR3nt: TGTGCCAGCAGCTTTTTGAACAGGGCGAACACTGAAGCTTTCTTT
CDR3aa: CASSFLNRANTEAFF
v_gene: TRBV5-6
abundance: -
d_gene: -
j_gene: TRBJ1-1

CDR3nt: TGTGCCAGTAGGGAGGACGGTGAAGCTTTCTTT
CDR3aa: CASREDGEAFF
v_gene: TRBV19
abundance: once
d_gene: -
j_gene: TRBJ1-1

CDR3nt: TGCAGCGTTGGCGACAGGGCGGGAAACACCATATATTTT
CDR3aa: CSVGDRAGNTIYF
v_gene: TRBV29-1
abundance: -
d_gene: TRBD1
j_gene: TRBJ1-3

CDR3nt: TGCAGCGTTGAAGGGGAGAACTATGGCTACACCTTC
CDR3aa: CSVEGENYGYTF
v_gene: TRBV29-1
abundance: -
d_gene: -
j_gene: TRBJ1-2

CDR3nt: TGTGCCAGCAGCGCTCAGGGTGGGAGGGAAAAACTGTTTTTT
CDR3aa: CASSAQGGREKLFF
v_gene: TRBV9
abundance: once
d_gene: -
j_gene: TRBJ1-4

CDR3nt: TGTGCCAGCAGTCCCCTAGGGTCCAAGGGGCGTGGGCAGCCCCAGCATTTT
CDR3aa: CASSPLGSKGRGQPQHF
v_gene: TRBV28
abundance: -
d_gene: -
j_gene: TRBJ1-5

CDR3nt: TGTGCCAGCAGTTTCGACAGGGGATATGGCTACACCTTC
CDR3aa: CASSFDRGYGYTF
v_gene: TRBV27
abundance: -
d_gene: TRBD1
j_gene: TRBJ1-2

CDR3nt: TGTGCTAGTGGTTTGCCCAGGGGGTACCAAGAGACCCAGTACTTC
CDR3aa: CASGLPRGYQETQYF
v_gene: TRBV12-5
abundance: -
d_gene: TRBD1
j_gene: TRBJ2-5

CDR3nt: TGTGCCAGCAGCTTGGCCAGCGGGGGGGCCTTGTACCAAGAGACCCAGTACTTC
CDR3aa: CASSLASGGALYQETQYF
v_gene: TRBV5-6
abundance: -
d_gene: TRBD2
j_gene: TRBJ2-5

CDR3nt: TGTGCCAGCACCCCAGTTACCGGGACTAGCGGGGGGGGAGAGACCCAGTACTTC
CDR3aa: CASTPVTGTSGGGETQYF
v_gene: TRBV2
abundance: -
d_gene: TRBD2
j_gene: TRBJ2-5

CDR3nt: TGTGCCAGCAGCCCCGGGACAGGGGGAAACTATGGCTACACCTTC
CDR3aa: CASSPGTGGNYGYTF
v_gene: TRBV4-2
abundance: few
d_gene: TRBD1
j_gene: TRBJ1-2

CDR3nt: TGCGCCAGCAGCAGGACAGGGGGCGCGCATGGCTACACCTTC
CDR3aa: CASSRTGGAHGYTF
v_gene: TRBV5-1
abundance: -
d_gene: TRBD1
j_gene: TRBJ1-2

CDR3nt: TGTGCCTGGATGGTCGGGGGGGCCGGTGAGACCCAGTACTTC
CDR3aa: CAWMVGGAGETQYF
v_gene: TRBV30
abundance: -
d_gene: TRBD2
j_gene: TRBJ2-5

CDR3nt: TGTGCCAGCAGCTCCCACAGGTACACTGAAGCTTTCTTT
CDR3aa: CASSSHRYTEAFF
v_gene: TRBV5-8
abundance: -
d_gene: -
j_gene: TRBJ1-1

CDR3nt: TGCGCCAGCAGCCCTCAGGGGCACGAGCAGTACTTC
CDR3aa: CASSPQGHEQYF
v_gene: TRBV5-1
abundance: -
d_gene: -
j_gene: TRBJ2-7

CDR3nt: TGCAGCGTTGAAGATCCCACGGGGGGGCCTTATAATGAGCAGTTCTTC
CDR3aa: CSVEDPTGGPYNEQFF
v_gene: TRBV29-1
abundance: -
d_gene: TRBD2
j_gene: TRBJ2-1

CDR3nt: TGTGCCAGCAGTGAAGCACCGGGGACCTACAATGAGCAGTTCTTC
CDR3aa: CASSEAPGTYNEQFF
v_gene: TRBV6-1
abundance: -
d_gene: -
j_gene: TRBJ2-1

CDR3nt: TGCGCCAGCAGCTTTACGGGGACAGGTTACAATGAGCAGTTCTTC
CDR3aa: CASSFTGTGYNEQFF
v_gene: TRBV5-1
abundance: -
d_gene: TRBD1
j_gene: TRBJ2-1

CDR3nt: TGCGCCAGCAGCTTACTAGCGGGGACGGAGACCCAGTACTTC
CDR3aa: CASSLLAGTETQYF
v_gene: TRBV5-1
abundance: -
d_gene: TRBD2
j_gene: TRBJ2-5

CDR3nt: TGTGCCAGCAGTCCCGGACAGGGGCGAACTGAAGCTTTCTTT
CDR3aa: CASSPGQGRTEAFF
v_gene: TRBV5-4
abundance: -
d_gene: TRBD1
j_gene: TRBJ1-1

CDR3nt: TGTGCCAGCATTCAAGGGGGGGCGACCACTGAAGCTTTCTTT
CDR3aa: CASIQGGATTEAFF
v_gene: TRBV2
abundance: many
d_gene: -
j_gene: TRBJ1-1

CDR3nt: TGTGCCAGTAGTACCACCGGGACAGGGGGCTACTATGAGCAGTTCTTC
CDR3aa: CASSTTGTGGYYEQFF
v_gene: TRBV19
abundance: -
d_gene: TRBD1
j_gene: TRBJ2-1

CDR3nt: TGTGCCTGGAGTGACCAGATACAAGAGACCCAGTACTTC
CDR3aa: CAWSDQIQETQYF
v_gene: TRBV30
abundance: -
d_gene: -
j_gene: TRBJ2-5

CDR3nt: TGTGCCAGCAGCTTGGGAGGACTAGCCTACGAGCAGTACTTC
CDR3aa: CASSLGGLAYEQYF
v_gene: TRBV5-4
abundance: -
d_gene: TRBD2
j_gene: TRBJ2-7

CDR3nt: TGTGCCAGCAGTTTGCCTCGTCAGGCTAACCCCTACGAGCAGTACTTC
CDR3aa: CASSLPRQANPYEQYF
v_gene: TRBV27
abundance: -
d_gene: -
j_gene: TRBJ2-7

CDR3nt: TGTGCCAGCAGTTACACGGAGAGACAGCCCCAGCATTTT
CDR3aa: CASSYTERQPQHF
v_gene: TRBV6-2/TRBV6-3
abundance: -
d_gene: -
j_gene: TRBJ1-5

CDR3nt: TGTGCCAGCAGCAACAGGAGCATGAACACTGAAGCTTTCTTT
CDR3aa: CASSNRSMNTEAFF
v_gene: TRBV7-2
abundance: -
d_gene: -
j_gene: TRBJ1-1

CDR3nt: TGTGCCAGCAGCTATGCATCCGGGACACCAAGTTACGAGCAGTACTTC
CDR3aa: CASSYASGTPSYEQYF
v_gene: TRBV11-2
abundance: -
d_gene: -
j_gene: TRBJ2-7

CDR3nt: TGCGCCAGCAGCTTGGTAGCAGATACTAACTATGGCTACACCTTC
CDR3aa: CASSLVADTNYGYTF
v_gene: TRBV5-1
abundance: -
d_gene: -
j_gene: TRBJ1-2

CDR3nt: TGTGCCAGCAGCTGGGAGCGGGCCGGGGAGCTGTTTTTT
CDR3aa: CASSWERAGELFF
v_gene: TRBV5-6
abundance: -
d_gene: -
j_gene: TRBJ2-2

CDR3nt: TGTGCCAGCAGCTCCCTGACAAATAGCAATCAGCCCCAGCATTTT
CDR3aa: CASSSLTNSNQPQHF
v_gene: TRBV7-9
abundance: -
d_gene: -
j_gene: TRBJ1-5

CDR3nt: TGTGCCTGGAGTAGGCGGGGCGGGGAGACCCAGTACTTC
CDR3aa: CAWSRRGGETQYF
v_gene: TRBV30
abundance: -
d_gene: -
j_gene: TRBJ2-5

CDR3nt: TGTGCCAGCAGCTCAGAGAACCTGGATAGGGAGGGGACTGAAGCTTTCTTT
CDR3aa: CASSSENLDREGTEAFF
v_gene: TRBV7-8
abundance: -
d_gene: -
j_gene: TRBJ1-1

CDR3nt: TGTGCCAGCAGCTTGACAGGCGGCCCTACCAATGAGCAGTTCTTC
CDR3aa: CASSLTGGPTNEQFF
v_gene: TRBV11-3
abundance: -
d_gene: -
j_gene: TRBJ2-1

CDR3nt: TGTGCCAGCAGTGACCTGCGGAACGGGACTAGCGGGGGGAGACAAGAGACCCAGTACTTC
CDR3aa: CASSDLRNGTSGGRQETQYF
v_gene: TRBV6-4
abundance: -
d_gene: TRBD2
j_gene: TRBJ2-5

CDR3nt: TGTGCCAGCAGCCTGACGGAGAACTGGAAAGAGGCCTACGAGCAGTACTTC
CDR3aa: CASSLTENWKEAYEQYF
v_gene: TRBV5-4
abundance: -
d_gene: -
j_gene: TRBJ2-7

CDR3nt: TGTGCCTGGACCCGGTGGTGGTCACCCCTCCACTTT
CDR3aa: CAWTRWWSPLHF
v_gene: TRBV30
abundance: -
d_gene: -
j_gene: TRBJ1-6

CDR3nt: TGTGCCAGTAGTTTGGCGCGGACAGGGATGAATAATTCACCCCTCCACTTT
CDR3aa: CASSLARTGMNNSPLHF
v_gene: TRBV19
abundance: -
d_gene: TRBD1
j_gene: TRBJ1-6

CDR3nt: TGTGCCAGCAGTCCCGACAGGGGGCAACCCCTCCACTTT
CDR3aa: CASSPDRGQPLHF
v_gene: TRBV6-5
abundance: -
d_gene: TRBD1
j_gene: TRBJ1-6

CDR3nt: TGCGCCAGCAGTGGCAGGGTGGGCTATGGCTACACCTTC
CDR3aa: CASSGRVGYGYTF
v_gene: TRBV10-2
abundance: few
d_gene: -
j_gene: TRBJ1-2

CDR3nt: TGTGCCAGCAGTGGGGATAGCGGGGGTCAGTTCTTC
CDR3aa: CASSGDSGGQFF
v_gene: TRBV2
abundance: -
d_gene: TRBD2
j_gene: TRBJ2-1

CDR3nt: TGTGCCAGCAGCTCCCTCCTCGGGACTAACCTCTACGAGCAGTACTTC
CDR3aa: CASSSLLGTNLYEQYF
v_gene: TRBV7-9
abundance: -
d_gene: TRBD2
j_gene: TRBJ2-7

CDR3nt: TGTGCCAGCTCACCTCCTACGGGACAGGGGAATTCACCCCTCCACTTT
CDR3aa: CASSPPTGQGNSPLHF
v_gene: TRBV18
abundance: -
d_gene: TRBD1
j_gene: TRBJ1-6

CDR3nt: TGTGCCAGCAGCGCAGGGGGCAATGAGCAGTTCTTC
CDR3aa: CASSAGGNEQFF
v_gene: TRBV9
abundance: -
d_gene: TRBD1
j_gene: TRBJ2-1

CDR3nt: TGTGCTAGCAGCTTTGGGCGGGGACGGGAGCTGTTTTTT
CDR3aa: CASSFGRGRELFF
v_gene: TRBV7-7
abundance: few
d_gene: -
j_gene: TRBJ2-2

CDR3nt: TGTGCCAGCAGCCAAGTGGAGGGTCATTTCGAAAAACTGTTTTTT
CDR3aa: CASSQVEGHFEKLFF
v_gene: TRBV4-2
abundance: -
d_gene: -
j_gene: TRBJ1-4

CDR3nt: TGTGCCAGCAGCTCCGGGGGACAGGCCTTTTCTGGAAACACCATATATTTT
CDR3aa: CASSSGGQAFSGNTIYF
v_gene: TRBV7-9
abundance: -
d_gene: TRBD1
j_gene: TRBJ1-3

CDR3nt: TGTGCCAGCAGTTACGCGGGTCAGCCCCAGCATTTT
CDR3aa: CASSYAGQPQHF
v_gene: TRBV12-3/TRBV12-4
abundance: few
d_gene: -
j_gene: TRBJ1-5

CDR3nt: TGTGCCAGCAGCCCCCAACGACAGACAGTGAACACTGAAGCTTTCTTT
CDR3aa: CASSPQRQTVNTEAFF
v_gene: TRBV5-5
abundance: -
d_gene: -
j_gene: TRBJ1-1

CDR3nt: TGTGCCAGCTCACCGTCGATCGGGATGGTCCTTCACTTC
CDR3aa: CASSPSIGMVLHF
v_gene: TRBV18
abundance: -
d_gene: -
j_gene: TRBJ1-2

CDR3nt: TGTGCCAGCAGTTCAACGCCAGGGGAAAGCTCCTACAATGAGCAGTTCTTC
CDR3aa: CASSSTPGESSYNEQFF
v_gene: TRBV27
abundance: many
d_gene: -
j_gene: TRBJ2-1

CDR3nt: TGTGCCAGCAGCTTCGACACAGGGGGAAGGCAGTACTTC
CDR3aa: CASSFDTGGRQYF
v_gene: TRBV5-6
abundance: -
d_gene: TRBD1
j_gene: TRBJ2-7

CDR3nt: TGCGCCAGCAACCGACGAACTGGACAGGGGATTAACTATGGCTACACCTTC
CDR3aa: CASNRRTGQGINYGYTF
v_gene: TRBV4-3
abundance: -
d_gene: TRBD1
j_gene: TRBJ1-2

CDR3nt: TGTGCCAGCAGCTTATCAACAGGGGGCGCCGGTAACTATGGCTACACCTTC
CDR3aa: CASSLSTGGAGNYGYTF
v_gene: TRBV7-2
abundance: -
d_gene: TRBD1
j_gene: TRBJ1-2

CDR3nt: TGTGCCAGCAGCCCTTCGGGACAGGTCCACGAGCAGTACTTC
CDR3aa: CASSPSGQVHEQYF
v_gene: TRBV11-2
abundance: -
d_gene: TRBD1
j_gene: TRBJ2-7

CDR3nt: TGTGCCAGCAGCTTAGGGACAGGAAGCAATCAGCCCCAGCATTTT
CDR3aa: CASSLGTGSNQPQHF
v_gene: TRBV7-9
abundance: -
d_gene: TRBD1
j_gene: TRBJ1-5